This is a list of T cell receptor beta chains from one sample in a study of OX40 agonist ivuxolimab in advanced cancers. Produced via immunoSEQ multiplex PCR; TCRdb's table is partial and in-frame only. The repertoire has around 25,000 clones, 84% of them found once; the top ten carry approximately 26%. Sequencing used CD4+ or CD8+ T cells sorted from blood, obtained in a trial of the OX40 agonist ivuxolimab. These receptors were obtained from an adult with an advanced solid tumor such as melanoma, head and neck, liver or kidney cancer. The CDR3 runs from the conserved cysteine through the conserved F or W. A D gene is named only where the DNA matches it firmly. Expanded clones get a size class; other rows say once, few or many, or leave the size out.

v_gene	d_gene	j_gene	abundance	CDR3nt	CDR3aa
TRBV7-6	-	TRBJ2-6	-	TGTGCCAGCAGCTTAGAAGTTGGGGGCTCAGGGGCCAACGTCCTGACTTTC	CASSLEVGGSGANVLTF
TRBV27	TRBD1	TRBJ2-7	-	TGTGCCAGCAAAGACAGGGGGCCGGGAGAGCAGTACTTC	CASKDRGPGEQYF
TRBV29-1	-	TRBJ2-7	-	TGCAGCGTCCGACCCGAGGGCTACTACGAGCAGTACTTC	CSVRPEGYYEQYF
TRBV7-3	TRBD2	TRBJ2-3	once	TGTGCCAGCAGCCCAAACGGGTCGGGCGGGAGGATGGGCACAGATACGCAGTATTTT	CASSPNGSGGRMGTDTQYF
TRBV6-6	-	TRBJ2-2	-	TGTGCCAGCAGTTACTCGGCGGGGGCAGTTACCGGGGAGCTGTTTTTT	CASSYSAGAVTGELFF
TRBV28	-	TRBJ1-1	few	TGTGCCAGCAGTCTCACGAGGGGGGGTGAAGCTTTCTTT	CASSLTRGGEAFF
TRBV11-2	-	TRBJ2-1	-	TGTGCCAGCAGCCCAGTATATCCTAACGATGAGCAGTTCTTC	CASSPVYPNDEQFF
TRBV30	-	TRBJ2-7	few	TGTGCCGCCCAGAGGGGCTACGAGCAGTACTTC	CAAQRGYEQYF
TRBV9	-	TRBJ2-7	-	TGTGCCAGCAGCCCTAGGACTGTTACCTACGAGCAGTACTTC	CASSPRTVTYEQYF
TRBV4-1	TRBD2	TRBJ2-7	once	TGCGCCAGCGGCCAGCGGGAGGGGTCCTACGAGCAGTACTTC	CASGQREGSYEQYF
TRBV6-5	TRBD1	TRBJ2-7	-	TGTGCCAGCAGCGATGGACAGGACGTGGGGTACTTC	CASSDGQDVGYF
TRBV7-3	-	TRBJ2-2	-	TGTGCCAGCAGCTTATATACGGGTCCGAACACCGGGGAGCTGTTTTTT	CASSLYTGPNTGELFF
TRBV5-1	TRBD1	TRBJ2-7	-	TGCGCCAGCAGCTTGGGGACAGGAACCTACGAGCAGTACTTC	CASSLGTGTYEQYF
TRBV6-4	-	TRBJ2-3	-	TGTGCCAGCAGTGTGGGAGCGGCTGCAGATACGCAGTATTTT	CASSVGAAADTQYF
TRBV15	TRBD2	TRBJ2-1	-	TGTGCCACCAGCAGAGATCGGGCACTAGCGGGAGGGAATGAGCAGTTCTTC	CATSRDRALAGGNEQFF
TRBV27	-	TRBJ1-1	-	TGTGCCAGCAGTTTCACGGGGCCCAACACTGAAGCTTTCTTT	CASSFTGPNTEAFF
TRBV29-1	-	TRBJ2-5	-	TGCAGCGTTGAAGATTTGGGGACCCAGTACTTC	CSVEDLGTQYF
TRBV6-1	-	TRBJ2-7	-	TGTGCCAGCAGTGAAATCGCGGAAACCTACGAGCAGTACTTC	CASSEIAETYEQYF
TRBV11-2	TRBD2	TRBJ2-7	-	TGTGCCAGCAGCTGGACTAGCGGGAGCTCCTACGAGCAGTACTTC	CASSWTSGSSYEQYF
TRBV5-4	TRBD1	TRBJ1-1	-	TGTGCCAGCAGCTATACAGGGGCGGGGACTGAAGCTTTCTTT	CASSYTGAGTEAFF
TRBV27	TRBD1	TRBJ2-7	-	TGTGCCAGCAGTTGGGACAGGGGTTACGAGCAGTACTTC	CASSWDRGYEQYF
TRBV7-2	-	TRBJ2-3	large	TGTGCCAGCAGGAGGGCCGGTGGTAGCGGCACAGATACGCAGTATTTT	CASRRAGGSGTDTQYF
TRBV30	-	TRBJ2-1	once	TGTGCCTGGAGTAAGACCGGGACCCCCTACAATGAGCAGTTCTTC	CAWSKTGTPYNEQFF
TRBV9	TRBD1	TRBJ2-7	-	TGTGCCAGCAGCGGGGACAGGGGGGACTACGAGCAGTACTTC	CASSGDRGDYEQYF
TRBV6-4	-	TRBJ2-7	few	TGTGCCAGCAGTGATGCCCTCTCCTACGAGCAGTACTTC	CASSDALSYEQYF
TRBV7-9	TRBD1	TRBJ2-1	-	TGTGCCAGCAGCCCCCAAACCGGGACAGGGAAGGATTGGGAGCAGTTCTTC	CASSPQTGTGKDWEQFF
TRBV5-1	-	TRBJ2-3	-	TGCGCCAGCAGCCGAAACTATTTTCCCATCACAGATACGCAGTATTTT	CASSRNYFPITDTQYF
TRBV28	TRBD1	TRBJ2-5	-	TGTGCCAGCAGTCCCCCTGACAGGGATCACTTCCAAGAGACCCAGTACTTC	CASSPPDRDHFQETQYF
TRBV28	TRBD2	TRBJ2-5	-	TGTGCCAGCAGTCATTTAACGACTAGCGGGATGAAAGAGACCCAGTACTTC	CASSHLTTSGMKETQYF
TRBV11-2	-	TRBJ1-1	-	TGTGCCAGCAGCTTAGAGGAGGTCCCATGGGACACTGAAGCTTTCTTT	CASSLEEVPWDTEAFF
TRBV28	-	TRBJ2-1	few	TGTGCCAGCAGTTCCAATCCGGGAGCTTACAATGAGCAGTTCTTC	CASSSNPGAYNEQFF
TRBV27	-	TRBJ2-1	-	TGTGCCAGCAGTCCCGCCCCCCTAGTAGCTGAGCAGTTCTTC	CASSPAPLVAEQFF
TRBV28	-	TRBJ2-7	-	TGTGCCAGCAGTTTCTCCTTAGCCGAGACCGCTACCTACAAGCAGTACTTC	CASSFSLAETATYKQYF
TRBV7-3	-	TRBJ1-2	-	TGTGCCAGCAACTCCCGGGTCCGGGAAGCTAACTATGGCCACACCTTC	CASNSRVREANYGHTF
TRBV30	-	TRBJ1-1	-	TGTGCCTGGGGGTTTGACACCACGAACACTGAAGCTTTCTTT	CAWGFDTTNTEAFF
TRBV13	-	TRBJ2-1	-	TGTGCCAGCAGTTACAGCTATGAGCAGTTCTTC	CASSYSYEQFF
TRBV27	TRBD1	TRBJ1-5	-	TGTGCCAGCAGTCCTTACAGGGGGCTTTTTTCGCATCAGCCCCAGCATTTT	CASSPYRGLFSHQPQHF
TRBV28	-	TRBJ2-1	-	TGTGCCAGCAGTCGGACGGACTTTGCCTACAATGAGCAGTTCTTC	CASSRTDFAYNEQFF
TRBV27	-	TRBJ1-1	once	TGTGCCAGCAGTTCAGGACAGTCGAACACTGAAGCTTTCTTT	CASSSGQSNTEAFF
TRBV30	-	TRBJ2-7	-	TGTGCCTGGAGCCCGGGGAGCTCCTACGAGCAGTACTTC	CAWSPGSSYEQYF
TRBV30	TRBD2	TRBJ2-7	-	TGTGCCTGGGCGGCCCCTAGCGGGAGGGCCTACGAGCAGTACTTC	CAWAAPSGRAYEQYF
TRBV7-8	-	TRBJ2-2	few	TGTGCCAGCAGCCCTTGGGACAGGGCGACTAGCGGGTTCACCGGGGAGCTGTTTTTT	CASSPWDRATSGFTGELFF
TRBV5-1	TRBD2	TRBJ2-3	once	TGCGCCAGCAGAGAATCCGGGACTAGCGGCACAGATACGCAGTATTTT	CASRESGTSGTDTQYF
TRBV9	-	TRBJ2-7	-	TGTGCCAGCAGCCCCCGTCCTATCGGGCAGAGCTCCTACGAGCAGTACTTC	CASSPRPIGQSSYEQYF
TRBV19	-	TRBJ1-1	-	TGTGCCAGTAGTATGATGGCACGGAGTATGAACACTGAAGCTTTCTTT	CASSMMARSMNTEAFF
TRBV4-2	TRBD2	TRBJ2-1	-	TGTGCCAGCAGCCAAGGGACTAGCTACAATGAGCAGTTCTTC	CASSQGTSYNEQFF
TRBV28	TRBD2	TRBJ2-5	-	TGTGCCAGCAGCCAACTAGCGGGAAAGGAGACCCAGTACTTC	CASSQLAGKETQYF
TRBV4-1	TRBD1	TRBJ2-7	-	TGCGCCAGCAGCCAATTCTCGGGACAGGGGTACTACGAGCAGTACTTC	CASSQFSGQGYYEQYF
TRBV7-9	-	TRBJ1-1	-	TGTGCCAGCAGCCCCCAGATATATGGGAACACTGAAGCTTTCTTT	CASSPQIYGNTEAFF